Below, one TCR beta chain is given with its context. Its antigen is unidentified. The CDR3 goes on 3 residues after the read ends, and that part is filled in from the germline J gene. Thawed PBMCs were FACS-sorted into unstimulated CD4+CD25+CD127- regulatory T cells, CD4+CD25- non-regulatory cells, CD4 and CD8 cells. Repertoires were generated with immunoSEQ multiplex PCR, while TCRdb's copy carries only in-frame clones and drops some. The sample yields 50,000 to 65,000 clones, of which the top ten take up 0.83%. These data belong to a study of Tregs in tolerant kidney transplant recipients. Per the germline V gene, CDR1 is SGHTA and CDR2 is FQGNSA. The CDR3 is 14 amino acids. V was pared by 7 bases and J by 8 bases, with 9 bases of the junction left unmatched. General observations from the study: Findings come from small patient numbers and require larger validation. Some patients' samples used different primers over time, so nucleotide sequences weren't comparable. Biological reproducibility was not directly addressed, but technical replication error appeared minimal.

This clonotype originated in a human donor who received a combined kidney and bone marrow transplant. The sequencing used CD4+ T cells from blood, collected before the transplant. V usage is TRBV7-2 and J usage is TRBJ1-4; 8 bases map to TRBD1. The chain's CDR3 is CASTLDRGSEKLFF. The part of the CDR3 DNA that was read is TGTGCCAGCACCCTCGACAGGGGTAGCGAAAAA.